A single sample is the source of the 5 T cell receptor beta chains below, sequenced in a study of control samples from healthy donors and cancer patients. Only in-frame clones appear in the TCRdb table, and some are missing; sequencing was by immunoSEQ multiplex PCR. Of roughly 52,000 clones in the sample, around 95% are singletons; the top ten hold approximately 2.4%. Sample: blood. Every receptor here comes from a man under 40 in good health.

In nucleotides, the CDR3 is TGTGCCAGCAGCGGACAGGGGGCAGGGGAGACCCAGTACTTC. Translating it yields CASSGQGAGETQYF. The chain uses TRBV7-2 and TRBJ2-5; 11 bases map to TRBD1. CDR1 is SGHTA and CDR2 is FQGNSA in the germline V gene. This CDR3 is 14 amino acids long. With V trimmed by 5 bases and J by 5 bases, 4 bases remained unmatched.

Here the CDR3 reads CASSEVGNSGGSPLHF. The CDR3 DNA is TGTGCCAGCTCGGAGGTTGGGAACTCAGGGGGATCACCCCTCCACTTT. The V and J genes are TRBV18 and TRBJ1-6, with 7 positions matching TRBD1. V shed 6 bases, J shed 10 bases, and the junction held 15 bases outside the gene matches. Germline V lookup: CDR1 KGHSH, CDR2 LQKENI. There are 16 residues in the CDR3.

The chain links TRBV6-6 to TRBJ1-1, with 11 bases identical to TRBD1. Looked up from germline, CDR1 is MNHNY and CDR2 is SVGAGI (reference sequence). V lost 4 bases to trimming and J lost 7 bases; unmatched junction nucleotides: 5. The CDR3 sequence is 14 residues long. CDR3 in DNA: TGTGCCAGCAGTTGGGACAGGGGGTACGGTGAAGCTTTCTTT. Residues: CASSWDRGYGEAFF.

This clone turned up a few times. This chain joins TRBV7-8 and TRBJ1-6; no clear D. V was pared by 1 base and J by 6 bases, with 7 bases between. This CDR3 has 14 amino acids. Per germline, CDR1 SGHVS and CDR2 FQNEAQ. CDR3: CASSLGGSNSPLHF. The DNA for the CDR3 is TGTGCCAGCAGCTTAGGGGGAAGTAATTCACCCCTCCACTTT.

The V and J genes are TRBV11-2 and TRBJ2-7; 9 nucleotides line up with TRBD2. The CDR3 has 16 amino acids. With 6 bases clipped from V and 0 bases from J, the junction kept 9 bases outside the gene matches. Per the germline V gene, CDR1 is SGHAT and CDR2 is FQNNGV. CDR3 bases: TGTGCCAGCAGGCCGAGTGCGGGAGGGATCTCCTACGAGCAGTACTTC. Translation: CASRPSAGGISYEQYF.